This TCR beta chain was recorded in a study of CD8 T cells in ankylosing spondylitis. General study points: Seemingly characteristic of ankylosing spondylitis blood was a TCR beta motif consisting of 7 or 8 highly homologous variants.

One entry per CDR3 protein results from TCRdb running MiXCR on the 5' RACE reads. The sample consists of some 240,000 distinct CDR3 sequences, just under 7.5% of them appearing once. Germline CDR1 and CDR2: SGHTA and FQGNSA. The CDR3 length is 17 residues. V trimming: 1 base; J trimming: 4 bases; junction bases outside the gene matches: 12. This clonotype was seen at least ten times. Its antigen is not identified. The sequenced sample consisted of blood, either unsorted or a sorted T cell fraction (not recorded which). V usage is TRBV7-2 and J usage is TRBJ2-5, with TRBD1 identical over 7 bases. The TCR comes from a male donor with ankylosing spondylitis. The CDR3 nucleotides read TGTGCCAGCAGCTTAGGGGGCAGGGGGAGCACGGGAGAGACCCAGTACTTC. Its protein is CASSLGGRGSTGETQYF.